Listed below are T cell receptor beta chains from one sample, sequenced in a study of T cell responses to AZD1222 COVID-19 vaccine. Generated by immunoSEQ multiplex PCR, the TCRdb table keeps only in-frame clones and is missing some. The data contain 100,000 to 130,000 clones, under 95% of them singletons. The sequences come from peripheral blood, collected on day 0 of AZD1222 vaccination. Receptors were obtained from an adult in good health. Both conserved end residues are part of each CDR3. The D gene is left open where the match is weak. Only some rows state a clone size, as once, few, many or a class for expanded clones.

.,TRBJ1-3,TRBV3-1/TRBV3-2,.,CASSPPFPSGNTIYF,TGTGCCAGCAGCCCCCCCTTCCCGTCTGGAAACACCATATATTTT
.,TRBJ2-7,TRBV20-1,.,CSASPPDRGLSLSYEQYF,TGCAGTGCTAGTCCTCCCGACAGGGGACTATCACTCTCCTACGAGCAGTACTTC
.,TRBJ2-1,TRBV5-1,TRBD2,CASSLGSGGSNEQFF,TGCGCCAGCAGCTTGGGTAGCGGGGGGTCCAATGAGCAGTTCTTC
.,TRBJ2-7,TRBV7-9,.,CASTLGGAGQGEQYF,TGTGCCAGCACTCTCGGCGGGGCAGGGCAAGGCGAGCAGTACTTC
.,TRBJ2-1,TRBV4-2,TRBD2,CASSQVGATSGWINEQFF,TGTGCCAGCAGCCAAGTGGGGGCGACTAGCGGTTGGATCAATGAGCAGTTCTTC
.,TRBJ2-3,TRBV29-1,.,CSVEQADTQYF,TGCAGCGTTGAACAAGCAGATACGCAGTATTTT
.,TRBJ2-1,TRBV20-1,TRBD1,CSASPGTGVGNEQFF,TGCAGTGCTAGTCCAGGGACAGGGGTTGGGAATGAGCAGTTCTTC
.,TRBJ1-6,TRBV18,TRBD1,CASSPRGTGTDNSPLHF,TGTGCCAGCTCACCACGGGGTACGGGGACAGATAATTCACCCCTCCACTTT
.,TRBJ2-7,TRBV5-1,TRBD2,CASSLGWTSEYEQYF,TGCGCCAGCAGCTTGGGGTGGACTAGCGAATACGAGCAGTACTTC
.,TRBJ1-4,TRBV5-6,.,CASSLVGRANEKLFF,TGTGCCAGCAGCTTGGTGGGTAGGGCTAATGAAAAACTGTTTTTT
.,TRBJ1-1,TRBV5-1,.,CASSLEGLDTEAFF,TGCGCCAGCAGCTTGGAAGGGTTGGACACTGAAGCTTTCTTT
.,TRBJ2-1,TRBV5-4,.,CASSLANTRTYNEQFF,TGTGCCAGCAGCTTGGCCAATACCAGGACCTACAATGAGCAGTTCTTC
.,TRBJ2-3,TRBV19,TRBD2,CASSMGGGGTGDTQYF,TGTGCCAGTAGTATGGGAGGCGGGGGGACGGGAGATACGCAGTATTTT
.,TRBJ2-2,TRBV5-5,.,CASSFPPQVANTGELFF,TGTGCCAGCAGCTTTCCCCCGCAGGTCGCGAACACCGGGGAGCTGTTTTTT
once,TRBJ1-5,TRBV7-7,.,CASSPARPSNQPQHF,TGTGCCAGCAGTCCAGCGCGACCCAGCAATCAGCCCCAGCATTTT
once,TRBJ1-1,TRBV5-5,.,CASSTSTAPNSEAFF,TGTGCCAGCAGCACCTCGACAGCCCCGAACTCTGAAGCTTTCTTT
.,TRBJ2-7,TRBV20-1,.,CSASDPRGRTGIPYEQYF,TGCAGTGCTAGTGACCCCCGCGGCCGTACAGGGATACCCTACGAGCAGTACTTC
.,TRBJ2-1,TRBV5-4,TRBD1,CASSKQGEPNEQFF,TGTGCCAGCAGCAAACAGGGGGAGCCCAATGAGCAGTTCTTC
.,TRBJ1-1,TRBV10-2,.,CASSESGAGTEAFF,TGCGCCAGCAGTGAGTCAGGGGCCGGCACTGAAGCTTTCTTT
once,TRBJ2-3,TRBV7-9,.,CASSPLQVYTDTQYF,TGTGCCAGCAGCCCATTGCAGGTGTACACAGATACGCAGTATTTT
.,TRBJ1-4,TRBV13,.,CASSLKVSNEKLFF,TGTGCCAGCAGCTTAAAAGTGTCTAATGAAAAACTGTTTTTT
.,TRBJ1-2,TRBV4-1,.,CASSQEMGLSSRYTF,TGCGCCAGCAGCCAAGAAATGGGGTTGAGCAGTCGCTACACCTTC
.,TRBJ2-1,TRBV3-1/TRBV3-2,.,CASSRARGETYNEQFF,TGTGCCAGCAGCCGAGCCAGGGGCGAAACCTACAATGAGCAGTTCTTC
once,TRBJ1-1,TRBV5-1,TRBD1,CASSRQGQVNTEAFF,TGCGCCAGCAGCCGACAGGGACAGGTCAACACTGAAGCTTTCTTT
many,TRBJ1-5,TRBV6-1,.,CASSEQVNQPQHF,TGTGCCAGCAGTGAGCAGGTCAATCAGCCCCAGCATTTT
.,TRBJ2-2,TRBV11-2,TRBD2,CASSFVAGATGELFF,TGTGCCAGCAGCTTTGTAGCGGGGGCCACCGGGGAGCTGTTTTTT
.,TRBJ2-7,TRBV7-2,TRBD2,CASSTGTSGVAKEQYF,TGTGCCAGCAGCACCGGGACTAGCGGGGTTGCTAAGGAGCAGTACTTC
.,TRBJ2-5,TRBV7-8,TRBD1,CASSLEGANTQYF,TGTGCCAGCAGCTTAGAGGGGGCAAACACCCAGTACTTC
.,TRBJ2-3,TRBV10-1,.,CASSESSWDTQYF,TGCGCCAGCAGTGAGTCCAGTTGGGATACGCAGTATTTT
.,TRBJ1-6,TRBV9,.,CASSGLSSYNSPLHF,TGTGCCAGCAGCGGGTTAAGCTCCTATAATTCACCCCTCCACTTT